The clone carrying this TCR beta chain was found many times. The entry originates in a study of T-cell memory formation after mild COVID-19. V was trimmed by 1 base and J by 1 base, leaving 5 bases between them. This CDR3 is 13 amino acids long. Germline CDR1 reads SGHRS; CDR2 reads YFSETQ. TCRdb used MiXCR to reprocess the 5' RACE reads, holding one entry per CDR3 protein. Of around 180,000 distinct CDR3 sequences listed, roughly 20% are singletons. What was sequenced was PBMCs or a T cell subset sorted from them (not recorded which). The TCR originated in a man between 18 and 35 years old who had mild COVID-19 (a few samples of this study predate the infection). Cell type and time point are not known. The chain combines TRBV5-1 with TRBJ2-5; D ambiguous. This chain's CDR3 is CASSLSSQETQYF. DNA for the CDR3: TGCGCCAGCAGCTTGTCAAGCCAAGAGACCCAGTACTTC. The full variable domain, rest sourced from reference TRBV5-1 and TRBJ2-5, is KAGVTQTPRYLIKTRGQQVTLSCSPISGHRSVSWYQQTPGQGLQFLFEYFSETQRNKGNFPGRFSGRQFSNSRSEMNVSTLELGDSALYLCASSLSSQETQYFGPGTRLLVL.